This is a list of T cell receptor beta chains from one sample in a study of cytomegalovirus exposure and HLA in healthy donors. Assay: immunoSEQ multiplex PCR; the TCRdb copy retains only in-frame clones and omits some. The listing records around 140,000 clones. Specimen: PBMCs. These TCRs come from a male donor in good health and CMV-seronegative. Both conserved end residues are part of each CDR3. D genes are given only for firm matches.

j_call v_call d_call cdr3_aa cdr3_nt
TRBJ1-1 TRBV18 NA CASSPQSNSEAFF TGTGCCAGCTCACCACAAAGTAACAGCGAAGCTTTCTTT
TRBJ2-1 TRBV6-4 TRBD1 CASSVPDRGRFYNEQFF TGTGCCAGCAGTGTCCCGGACAGGGGGCGCTTCTACAATGAGCAGTTCTTC
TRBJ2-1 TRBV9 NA CASSVARARSNEQFF TGTGCCAGCAGCGTAGCCAGGGCCCGAAGCAATGAGCAGTTCTTC
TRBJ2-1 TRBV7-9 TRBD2 CASSLSPGLAGGTEQFF TGTGCCAGCAGCTTGTCCCCGGGACTAGCGGGAGGAACTGAGCAGTTCTTC
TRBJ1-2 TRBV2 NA CASSNNSPNYGYTF TGTGCCAGCAGCAATAACAGCCCTAACTATGGCTACACCTTC
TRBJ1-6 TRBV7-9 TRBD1 CASRTDSPRGNSPLHF TGTGCCAGCAGGACGGACAGCCCCAGGGGGAATTCACCCCTCCACTTT
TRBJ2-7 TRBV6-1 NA CASSETVRLEQYF TGTGCCAGCAGTGAGACAGTTCGGCTCGAGCAGTACTTC
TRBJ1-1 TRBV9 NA CASSVDVSGEAFF TGTGCCAGCAGCGTAGATGTCAGTGGTGAAGCTTTCTTT
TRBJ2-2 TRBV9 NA CASSVLGGKNTGELFF TGTGCCAGCAGCGTCCTTGGGGGGAAGAACACCGGGGAGCTGTTTTTT
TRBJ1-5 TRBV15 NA CATSHRGDGVNSNQPQHF TGTGCCACCAGCCACCGGGGGGATGGGGTAAATAGCAATCAGCCCCAGCATTTT
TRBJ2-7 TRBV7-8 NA CASSLEGSRENEQYF TGTGCCAGCAGCTTAGAAGGGTCCAGGGAAAACGAGCAGTACTTC
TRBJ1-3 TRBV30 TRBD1 CASDSTGSSGNTIYF TGTGCCTCCGACTCGACAGGGAGCTCTGGAAACACCATATATTTT
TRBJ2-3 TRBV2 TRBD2 CASSLPSGRALDTQYF TGTGCCAGCAGCCTTCCTAGCGGGAGGGCCCTGGATACGCAGTATTTT
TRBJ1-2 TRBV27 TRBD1 CASSPGTGKYGYTF TGTGCCAGCAGTCCCGGGACAGGGAAATATGGCTACACCTTC
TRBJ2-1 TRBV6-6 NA CASRAGSSYNEQFF TGTGCCAGCAGGGCGGGGTCCTCCTACAATGAGCAGTTCTTC
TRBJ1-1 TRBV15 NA CATSRAPGGATEAFF TGTGCCACCAGCAGAGCCCCGGGGGGGGCCACTGAAGCTTTCTTT
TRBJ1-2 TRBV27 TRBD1 CASSLRQGSGYTF TGTGCCAGCAGTTTAAGACAGGGATCTGGCTACACCTTC
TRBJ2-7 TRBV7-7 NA CASSLGWADEQYF TGTGCCAGCAGCTTAGGGTGGGCCGACGAGCAGTACTTC
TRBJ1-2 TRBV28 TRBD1 CASGRDRTLLGYTF TGTGCCAGCGGTCGGGACAGAACCCTCCTTGGCTACACCTTC
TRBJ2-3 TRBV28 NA CASQGTTDTQYF TGTGCCAGCCAGGGTACCACAGATACGCAGTATTTT